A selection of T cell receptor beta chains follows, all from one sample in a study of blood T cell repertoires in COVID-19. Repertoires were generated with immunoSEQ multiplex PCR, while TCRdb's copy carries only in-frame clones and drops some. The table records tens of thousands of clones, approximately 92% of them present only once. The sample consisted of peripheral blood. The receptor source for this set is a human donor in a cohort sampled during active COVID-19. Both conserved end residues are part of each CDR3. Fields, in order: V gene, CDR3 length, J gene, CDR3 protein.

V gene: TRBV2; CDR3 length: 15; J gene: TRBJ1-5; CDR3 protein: CASSPQGGVNQPQHF
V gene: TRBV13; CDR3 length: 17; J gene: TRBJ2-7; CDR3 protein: CASSLPSGGPGAYEQYF
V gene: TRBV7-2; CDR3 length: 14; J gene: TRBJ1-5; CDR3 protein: CASSKDSGYQPQHF
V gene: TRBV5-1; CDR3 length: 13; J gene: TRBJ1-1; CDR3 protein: CASSLRAEGEAFF
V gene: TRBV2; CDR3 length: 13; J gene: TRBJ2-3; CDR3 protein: CASTGVRTDTQYF
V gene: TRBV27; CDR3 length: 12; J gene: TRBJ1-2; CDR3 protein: CASSPSSGGYTF
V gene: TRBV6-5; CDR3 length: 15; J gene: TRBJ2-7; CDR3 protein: CASTPRGTPFREQYF
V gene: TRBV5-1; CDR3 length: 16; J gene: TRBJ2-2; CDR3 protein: CASSLGTGDITGELFF
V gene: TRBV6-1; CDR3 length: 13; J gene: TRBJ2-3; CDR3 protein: CASSDRGADTQYF
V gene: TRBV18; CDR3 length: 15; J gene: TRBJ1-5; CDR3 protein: CASSQGQNSNQPQHF
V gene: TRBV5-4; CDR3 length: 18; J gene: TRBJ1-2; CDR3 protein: CASSTPGTGTASNYGYTF
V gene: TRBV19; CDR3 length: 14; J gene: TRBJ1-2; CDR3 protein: CASSITGLDRGYTF
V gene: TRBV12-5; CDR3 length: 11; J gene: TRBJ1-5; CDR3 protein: CASGPDRAQHF
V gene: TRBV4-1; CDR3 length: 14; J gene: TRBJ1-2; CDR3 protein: CASSPPGQGGGYTF
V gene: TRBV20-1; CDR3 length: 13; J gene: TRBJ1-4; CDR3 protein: CSASPGVSEKLFF
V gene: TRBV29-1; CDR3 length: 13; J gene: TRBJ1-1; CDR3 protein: CSPVGAMNTEAFF
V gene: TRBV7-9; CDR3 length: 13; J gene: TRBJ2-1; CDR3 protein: CASSGTQYNEQFF
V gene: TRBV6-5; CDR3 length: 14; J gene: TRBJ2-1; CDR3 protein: CASTLIETGTEQFF
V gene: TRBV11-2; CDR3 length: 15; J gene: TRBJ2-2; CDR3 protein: CASSPTGTVGGELFF
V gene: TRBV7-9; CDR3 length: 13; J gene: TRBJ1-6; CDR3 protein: CASSRIADSPLHF
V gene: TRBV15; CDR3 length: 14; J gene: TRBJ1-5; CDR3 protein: CATSLEFGDQPQHF
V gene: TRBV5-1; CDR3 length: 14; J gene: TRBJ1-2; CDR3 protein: CASSLGGAGDGYTF
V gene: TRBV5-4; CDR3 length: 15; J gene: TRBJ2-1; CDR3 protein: CASSLTSGGHNEQFF
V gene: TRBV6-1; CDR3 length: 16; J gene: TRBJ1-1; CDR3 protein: CASSGWSGQGDTEAFF
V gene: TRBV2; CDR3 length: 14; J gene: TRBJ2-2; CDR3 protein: CASSGLTVTGELFF
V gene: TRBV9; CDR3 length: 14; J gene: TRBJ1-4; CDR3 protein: CASSVGRRDEKLFF
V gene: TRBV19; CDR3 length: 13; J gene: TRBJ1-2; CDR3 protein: CASSTGRGTGYTF
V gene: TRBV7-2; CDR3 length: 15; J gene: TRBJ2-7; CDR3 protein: CASSLASGGSYEQYF
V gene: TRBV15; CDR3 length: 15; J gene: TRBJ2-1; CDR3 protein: CATSRGGLAMNEQFF
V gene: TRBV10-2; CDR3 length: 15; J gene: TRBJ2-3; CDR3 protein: CASSESPTSTDTQYF
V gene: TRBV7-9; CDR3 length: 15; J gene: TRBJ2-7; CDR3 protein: CASSTQGLLPYEQYF
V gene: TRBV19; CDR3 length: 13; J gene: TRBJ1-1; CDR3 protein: CASRGTMNTEAFF
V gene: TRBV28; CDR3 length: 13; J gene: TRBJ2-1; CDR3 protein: CARTRGVKNEQFF
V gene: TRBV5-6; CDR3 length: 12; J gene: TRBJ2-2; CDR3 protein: CASSLSTGELFF